Described below is a single TCR beta chain sequence and its context. Original processing notes: Amplification with reference gene primers provided the estimates of nucleated cell counts. Using immunoSEQ multiplex PCR, the repertoire was profiled, and TCRdb retains in-frame clones only, with some absent. The V and J calls and clone size come from that table; D and trimming were worked out from the DNA. The data hold approximately 19,000 clones, with roughly 86% observed a single time. J lost 4 bases, V lost 6 bases, and 13 bases had no gene match. The CDR3 contains 17 residues. Germline-derived CDR1 and CDR2 are MDHEN and SYDVKM. This sample stems from a study of blood T cell repertoires in COVID-19. Across the whole study: Both acute and convalescent COVID-19 samples were obtained from the United States, Italy and Spain. PBMCs, B-cell-depleted T cells, or T cells provided the cDNA or gDNA that made up the material.

The source is a human donor in a cohort sampled during active COVID-19. Material for sequencing was peripheral blood. The V call is TRBV28, the J call TRBJ2-7; 12 nucleotides match TRBD1. The CDR3 here is CASSLRDRGRRAYEQYF. The CDR3 bases are TGTGCCAGCAGCCTCCGGGACAGGGGGCGCCGGGCATACGAGCAGTACTTC.